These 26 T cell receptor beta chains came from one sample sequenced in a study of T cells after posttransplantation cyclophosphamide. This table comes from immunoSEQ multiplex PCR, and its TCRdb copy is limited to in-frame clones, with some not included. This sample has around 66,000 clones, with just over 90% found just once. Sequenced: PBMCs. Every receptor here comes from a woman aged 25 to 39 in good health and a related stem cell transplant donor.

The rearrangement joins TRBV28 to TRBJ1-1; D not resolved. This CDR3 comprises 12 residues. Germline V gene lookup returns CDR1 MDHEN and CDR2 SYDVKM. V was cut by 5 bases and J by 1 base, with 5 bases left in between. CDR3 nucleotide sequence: TGTGCCAGCAGTCCTCCGAACACTGAAGCTTTCTTT. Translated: CASSPPNTEAFF.

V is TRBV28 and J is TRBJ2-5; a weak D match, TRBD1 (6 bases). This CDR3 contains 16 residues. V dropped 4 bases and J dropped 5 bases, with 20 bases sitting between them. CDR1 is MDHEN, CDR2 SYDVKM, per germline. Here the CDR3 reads CASSSPGVGLGETQYF. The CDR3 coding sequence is TGTGCCAGCAGTTCCCCAGGGGTGGGGTTAGGGGAGACCCAGTACTTC.

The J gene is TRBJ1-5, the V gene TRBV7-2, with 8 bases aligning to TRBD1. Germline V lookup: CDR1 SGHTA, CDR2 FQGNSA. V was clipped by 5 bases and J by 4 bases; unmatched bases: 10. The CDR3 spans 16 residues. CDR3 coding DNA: TGTGCCAGCAGCCAAGGACAGGGTAGAATTAATCAGCCCCAGCATTTT. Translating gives CASSQGQGRINQPQHF.

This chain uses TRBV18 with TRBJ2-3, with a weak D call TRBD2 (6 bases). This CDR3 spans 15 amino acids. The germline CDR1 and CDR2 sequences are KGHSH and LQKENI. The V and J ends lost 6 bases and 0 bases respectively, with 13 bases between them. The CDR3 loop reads CASSPGLSSTDTQYF. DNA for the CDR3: TGTGCCAGCTCGCCGGGACTGTCTAGCACAGATACGCAGTATTTT.

CDR3 nucleotide sequence: TGTGCCAGTAGTAGCGGGACAGGGGGCTCCTACGAGCAGTACTTC. Its protein product is CASSSGTGGSYEQYF. The rearrangement joins TRBV19 to TRBJ2-7; 11 bases fit TRBD1. The length of the CDR3 is 15 residues. Per germline, CDR1 LNHDA and CDR2 SQIVND (reference sequence). V trimming: 4 bases; J trimming: 0 bases; junction bases outside the gene matches: 2.

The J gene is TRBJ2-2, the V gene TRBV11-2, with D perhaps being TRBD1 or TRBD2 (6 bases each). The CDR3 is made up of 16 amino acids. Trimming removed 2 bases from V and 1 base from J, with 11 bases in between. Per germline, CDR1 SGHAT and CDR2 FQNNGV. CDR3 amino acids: CASSLQAGQNTGELFF. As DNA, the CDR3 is TGTGCCAGCAGCTTACAGGCGGGACAGAACACCGGGGAGCTGTTTTTT.

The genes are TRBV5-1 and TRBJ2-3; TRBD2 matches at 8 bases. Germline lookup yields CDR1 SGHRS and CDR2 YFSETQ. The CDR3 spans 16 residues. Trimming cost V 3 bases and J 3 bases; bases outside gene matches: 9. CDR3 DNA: TGCGCCAGCAGCTCCGAAGGGGCGGGGGGAACAGATACGCAGTATTTT. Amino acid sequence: CASSSEGAGGTDTQYF.

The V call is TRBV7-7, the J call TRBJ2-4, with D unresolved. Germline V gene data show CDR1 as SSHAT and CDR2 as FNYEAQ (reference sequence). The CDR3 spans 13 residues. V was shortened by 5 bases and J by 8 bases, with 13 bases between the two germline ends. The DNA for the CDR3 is TGTGCCAGCAGCGCCTCCATGCGCGACATTCAGTACTTC. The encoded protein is CASSASMRDIQYF.

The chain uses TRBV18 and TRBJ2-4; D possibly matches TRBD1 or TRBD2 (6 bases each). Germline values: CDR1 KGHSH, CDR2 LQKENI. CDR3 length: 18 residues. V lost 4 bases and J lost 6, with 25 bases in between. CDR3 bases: TGTGCCAGCTCACAACTTGCGAACGTGGGGGCGCGGGGAAACATTCAGTACTTC. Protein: CASSQLANVGARGNIQYF. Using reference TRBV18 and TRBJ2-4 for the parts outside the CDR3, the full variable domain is NAGVMQNPRHLVRRRGQEARLRCSPMKGHSHVYWYRQLPEEGLKFMVYLQKENIIDESGMPKERFSAEFPKEGPSILRIQQVVRGDSAAYFCASSQLANVGARGNIQYFGAGTRLSVL.

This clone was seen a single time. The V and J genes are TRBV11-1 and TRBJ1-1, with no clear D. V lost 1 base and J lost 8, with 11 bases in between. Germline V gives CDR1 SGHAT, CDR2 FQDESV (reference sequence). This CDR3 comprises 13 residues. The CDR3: CASSLVSSGEAFF. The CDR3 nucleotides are TGTGCCAGCAGCTTAGTCTCTTCGGGGGAAGCTTTCTTT.

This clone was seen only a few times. CDR3 DNA sequence: TGCAGCGTTGTGTTTGGGGCGGCCGGGGAGCTGTTTTTT. This encodes CSVVFGAAGELFF. The V and J genes are TRBV29-1 and TRBJ2-2; D perhaps matches TRBD1 (5 bases). CDR3 length equals 13 residues. Trimming took off 4 bases at V and 6 bases at J, with 12 bases between the two ends. Germline V gives CDR1 SQVTM, CDR2 ANQGSEA.

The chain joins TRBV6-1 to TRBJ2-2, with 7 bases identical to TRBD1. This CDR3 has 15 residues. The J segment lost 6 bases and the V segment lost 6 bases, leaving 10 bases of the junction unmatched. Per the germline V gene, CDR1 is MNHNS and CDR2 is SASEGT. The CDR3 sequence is CASRRGAGGPGELFF. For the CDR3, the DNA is TGTGCCAGCAGAAGAGGGGCAGGGGGTCCCGGGGAGCTGTTTTTT.

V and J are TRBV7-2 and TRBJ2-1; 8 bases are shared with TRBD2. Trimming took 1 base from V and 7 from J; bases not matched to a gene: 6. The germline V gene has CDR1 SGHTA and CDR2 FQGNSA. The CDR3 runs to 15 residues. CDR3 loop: CASSLGSGGRNEQFF. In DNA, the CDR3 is TGTGCCAGCAGCTTAGGGAGCGGGGGCCGGAATGAGCAGTTCTTC. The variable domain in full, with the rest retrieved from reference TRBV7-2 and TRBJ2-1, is GAGVSQSPSNKVTEKGKDVELRCDPISGHTALYWYRQSLGQGLEFLIYFQGNSAPDKSGLPSDRFSAERTGGSVSTLTIQRTQQEDSAVYLCASSLGSGGRNEQFFGPGTRLTVL.

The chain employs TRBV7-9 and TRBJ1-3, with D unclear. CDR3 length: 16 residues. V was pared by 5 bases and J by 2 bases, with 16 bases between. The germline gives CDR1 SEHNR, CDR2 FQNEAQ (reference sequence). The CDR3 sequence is CASSDYTYSAGNTIYF. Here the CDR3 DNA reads TGTGCCAGCAGCGATTATACCTACTCGGCTGGAAACACCATATATTTT.

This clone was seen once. Written as DNA, the CDR3 is TGCGCCAGCAGCCGCCGCCGGACAGGGAACACCGGGGAGCTGTTTTTT. It yields the protein CASSRRRTGNTGELFF. The rearrangement uses TRBV4-1 and TRBJ2-2; the match to TRBD1 covers 7 bases. V shed 4 bases and J 1 base; nucleotides not matched to a gene: 6. Germline V gene lookup returns CDR1 MGHRA and CDR2 YSYEKL. This CDR3 comprises 16 residues.

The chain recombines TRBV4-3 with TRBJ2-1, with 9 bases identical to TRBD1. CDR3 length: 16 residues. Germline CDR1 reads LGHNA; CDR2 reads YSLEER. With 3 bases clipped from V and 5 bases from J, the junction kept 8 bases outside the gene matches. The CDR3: CASSHDRGTGNNEQFF. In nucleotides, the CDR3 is TGCGCCAGCAGCCACGACCGCGGGACAGGGAACAATGAGCAGTTCTTC.

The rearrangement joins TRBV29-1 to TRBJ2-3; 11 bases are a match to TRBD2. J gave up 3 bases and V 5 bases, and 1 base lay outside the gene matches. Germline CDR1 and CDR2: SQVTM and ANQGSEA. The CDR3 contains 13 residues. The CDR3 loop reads CSVSSGGTDTQYF. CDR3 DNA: TGCAGCGTTTCTAGCGGGGGGACAGATACGCAGTATTTT.

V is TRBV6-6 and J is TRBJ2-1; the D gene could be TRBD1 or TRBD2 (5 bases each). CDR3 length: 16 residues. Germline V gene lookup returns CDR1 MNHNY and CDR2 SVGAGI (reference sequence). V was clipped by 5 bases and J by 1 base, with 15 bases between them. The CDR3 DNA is TGTGCCAGCAGTACCTACGGCTGGGGGTCCTACAATGAGCAGTTCTTC. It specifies CASSTYGWGSYNEQFF.

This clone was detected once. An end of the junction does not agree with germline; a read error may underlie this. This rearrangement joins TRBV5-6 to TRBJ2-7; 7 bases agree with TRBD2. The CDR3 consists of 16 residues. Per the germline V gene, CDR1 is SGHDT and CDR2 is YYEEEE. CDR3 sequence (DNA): TGTGCCAGCAGTTTGGGGGGGTCGCCTGGGACCTACGAGCAGTACTTC. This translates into CASSLGGSPGTYEQYF.

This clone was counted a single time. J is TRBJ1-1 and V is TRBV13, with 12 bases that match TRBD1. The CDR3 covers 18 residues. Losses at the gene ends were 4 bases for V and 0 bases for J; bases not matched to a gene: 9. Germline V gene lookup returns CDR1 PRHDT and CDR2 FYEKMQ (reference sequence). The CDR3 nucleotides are TGTGCCAGCAGCTCCATCCGGGACAGGGGGCGCATGAACACTGAAGCTTTCTTT. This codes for CASSSIRDRGRMNTEAFF.

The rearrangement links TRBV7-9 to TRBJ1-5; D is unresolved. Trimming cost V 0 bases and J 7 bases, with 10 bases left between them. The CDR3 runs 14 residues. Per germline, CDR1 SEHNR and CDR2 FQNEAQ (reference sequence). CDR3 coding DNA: TGTGCCAGCAGCTTAGCAGGGTTTGGCCAGCCCCAGCATTTT. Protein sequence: CASSLAGFGQPQHF.

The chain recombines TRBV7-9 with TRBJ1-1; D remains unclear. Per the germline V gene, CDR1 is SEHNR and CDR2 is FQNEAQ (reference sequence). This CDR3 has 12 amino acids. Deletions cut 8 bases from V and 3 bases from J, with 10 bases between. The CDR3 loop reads CASSFGDTEAFF. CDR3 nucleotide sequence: TGTGCCAGCTCATTTGGGGACACTGAAGCTTTCTTT.

The CDR3 sequence is CASSRTHSGMKPQHF. DNA of the CDR3: TGTGCCAGCTCACGTACTCATTCTGGGATGAAGCCCCAGCATTTT. The chain couples TRBV18 to TRBJ1-5; D ambiguous. V lost 4 bases to trimming and J lost 8 bases, with 18 bases between them. Germline values: CDR1 KGHSH, CDR2 LQKENI. This CDR3 spans 15 amino acids.

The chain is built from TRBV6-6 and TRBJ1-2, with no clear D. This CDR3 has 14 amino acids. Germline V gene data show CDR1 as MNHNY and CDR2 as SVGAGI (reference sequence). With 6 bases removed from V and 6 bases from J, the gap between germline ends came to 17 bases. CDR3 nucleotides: TGTGCCAGCAGCCAATGGACGGGAGGAAATGGCTACACCTTC. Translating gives CASSQWTGGNGYTF.

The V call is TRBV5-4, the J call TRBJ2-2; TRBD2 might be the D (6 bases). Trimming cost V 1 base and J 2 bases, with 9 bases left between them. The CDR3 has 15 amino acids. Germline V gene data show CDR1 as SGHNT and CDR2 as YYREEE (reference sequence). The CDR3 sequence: CASSLTSSNTGELFF. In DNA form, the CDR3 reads TGTGCCAGCAGCTTGACTAGCAGTAACACCGGGGAGCTGTTTTTT.

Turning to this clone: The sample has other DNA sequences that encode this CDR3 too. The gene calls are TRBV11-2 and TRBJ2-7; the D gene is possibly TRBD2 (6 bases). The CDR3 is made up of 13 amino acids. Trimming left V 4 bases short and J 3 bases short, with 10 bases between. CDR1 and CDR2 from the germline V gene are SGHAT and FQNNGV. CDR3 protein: CASSSGGSYEQYF. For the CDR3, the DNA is TGTGCCAGCAGCTCCGGAGGGAGCTACGAGCAGTACTTC.